Below are 23 T cell receptor beta chains sequenced from a single sample in a study of monozygotic twins with inflammatory bowel disease. TCRdb derives one entry per CDR3 protein from the 5' RACE reads, leaving out DNA. The table lists approximately 330,000 distinct CDR3 sequences. Specimen: blood. The receptors were sampled from a human donor with ulcerative colitis or Crohn's disease, or a healthy co-twin of an affected twin (not recorded which).

The J gene is TRBJ2-7, the V gene TRBV12-3 or TRBV12-4; TCRdb's D call of TRBD1 is untestable without DNA. The CDR3 has 15 amino acids. The CDR3 region is CASSPSQTQGDEQYF.

V gene TRBV7-9 combines with J gene TRBJ2-2; TCRdb's D call of TRBD2 is untestable without DNA. The CDR3 totals 16 residues. Germline CDR1 is SEHNR and CDR2 is FQNEAQ (reference sequence). CDR3 sequence: CASSQTSGANTGELFF.

The chain recombines TRBV24-1 with TRBJ1-5. The CDR3 consists of 12 residues. CDR1 KGHDR and CDR2 SFDVKD come from the germline V gene. The CDR3 here is CATSEVDQPQHF.

The genes are TRBV7-2 and TRBJ2-5; the D call of TRBD2 rests on TCRdb alone, since no DNA is present to check it. Per germline, CDR1 SGHTA and CDR2 FQGNSA. CDR3 size: 15 residues. This chain's CDR3 is CASIRDPGVQETQYF.

V is TRBV7-9 and J is TRBJ2-1; TCRdb's D call, TRBD2, is unchecked because there is no DNA. Germline values: CDR1 SEHNR, CDR2 FQNEAQ (reference sequence). The CDR3 is 17 residues long. CDR3 loop: CASSLELPISVNNEQFF.

The chain joins TRBV4-1 to TRBJ2-5; as DNA is missing, the TRBD1 call by TCRdb cannot be tested. Looked up from germline, CDR1 is MGHRA and CDR2 is YSYEKL. The CDR3 contains 15 residues. This chain's CDR3 is CASSQGVGGQETQYF.

This chain uses TRBV15 with TRBJ2-1; TCRdb's assignment of TRBD2 cannot be checked, as there is no DNA. CDR1 and CDR2 (germline): LNHNV, YYDKDF (reference sequence). The CDR3 covers 18 residues. This CDR3 is CATSRDLSGRATYNEQFF.

CDR3 residues: CSARPMGQSNQPQHF. The rearrangement links TRBV20-1 to TRBJ1-5; the TRBD1 assignment by TCRdb is unverifiable without DNA. Germline CDR1 reads DFQATT; CDR2 reads SNEGSKA (reference sequence). This CDR3 is 15 amino acids long.

CDR3 sequence reads: CSAGSGDSYQPQHF. V and J are TRBV20-1 and TRBJ1-5. CDR1 and CDR2 (germline): DFQATT, SNEGSKA (reference sequence). This CDR3 is 14 amino acids long.

The chain links TRBV5-1 to TRBJ2-3; the TCRdb call, TRBD1, lacks DNA for checking. Germline V gene sequence: CDR1 SGHRS, CDR2 YFSETQ. The CDR3 totals 16 residues. CDR3 loop: CASTSWDRGFTDTQYF.

CDR3: CASRRQAPGGYTF. This rearrangement joins TRBV2 to TRBJ1-2; TCRdb's D call of TRBD1 is untestable without DNA. Germline assignment: CDR1 SNHLY and CDR2 FYNNEI. The CDR3 contains 13 residues.

The chain has TRBV20-1 and TRBJ1-2; TCRdb outputs TRBD1, but without DNA this stays unchecked. The CDR3 runs 13 residues. Per the germline V gene, CDR1 is DFQATT and CDR2 is SNEGSKA (reference sequence). CDR3 sequence reads: CSARGWPGNGYTF.

The rearrangement joins TRBV7-2 to TRBJ1-2. Germline V lookup: CDR1 SGHTA, CDR2 FQGNSA. This CDR3 region has 12 residues. CDR3 protein: CASSLGSTKIGF.

The chain employs TRBV7-3 and TRBJ2-3; TCRdb gives TRBD2 as the D gene, but with no DNA this cannot be confirmed. Germline V gene data show CDR1 as SGHTA and CDR2 as FQGTGA. CDR3 size: 16 residues. The CDR3 sequence is CASSPSPLAGTDTQYF.

The chain combines TRBV20-1 with TRBJ2-1. The CDR3 covers 12 residues. CDR1 and CDR2 from the germline V gene are DFQATT and SNEGSKA (reference sequence). CDR3 amino acids: CSAPSEGYEQFF.

J is TRBJ2-3 and V is TRBV20-1. The CDR3 loop spans 15 amino acids. From germline, CDR1 is DFQATT and CDR2 SNEGSKA (reference sequence). The CDR3 protein is CSASSGRLGTDTQYF.

The genes are TRBV30 and TRBJ2-7; TCRdb proposes TRBD1, but this gene call is untestable without DNA. Germline lookup yields CDR1 GTSNPN and CDR2 SVGIG (reference sequence). This CDR3 is built from 16 residues. The CDR3 sequence: CAWSSTGTGGTYEQYF.

The genes are TRBV28 and TRBJ1-1; no DNA is available, so the TRBD1 call from TCRdb remains unchecked. Germline lookup yields CDR1 MDHEN and CDR2 SYDVKM. This CDR3 has 15 residues. The CDR3 loop is CASRQRGAMNTEAFF.

This sequence joins TRBV12-3 or TRBV12-4 and TRBJ2-5. The CDR3 runs to 15 residues. The CDR3 protein is CASSLKSLSQETQYF.

The chain is built from TRBV6-2 or TRBV6-3 and TRBJ1-1; the TRBD1 assignment by TCRdb is unverifiable without DNA. Germline V gives CDR1 MNHEY, CDR2 SVGEGT. The length of the CDR3 is 15 residues. The CDR3 reads CASSYEQGKGGEAFF.

This chain uses TRBV15 with TRBJ1-2. This CDR3 spans 12 amino acids. CDR1 and CDR2 from the germline V gene are LNHNV and YYDKDF (reference sequence). The CDR3 is CATSREGYGYTF.

The V call is TRBV24-1, the J call TRBJ2-1; TCRdb reports TRBD1, a call that lacks DNA to check it against. The germline V gene encodes CDR1 KGHDR and CDR2 SFDVKD. The CDR3 totals 14 residues. Here the CDR3 reads CATRSGTEYNEQFF.

The rearrangement joins TRBV29-1 to TRBJ2-7; there is no DNA to check the TCRdb D call of TRBD1. This CDR3 has 13 residues. Germline V lookup: CDR1 SQVTM, CDR2 ANQGSEA. CDR3 protein: CSASPAGRYEQYF.